These 8 T cell receptor beta chains came from one sample sequenced in a study of blood T cells in healthy people across ages. Primers used in a second PCR of roughly 6 to 12 cycles were a sample-barcoded 5' primer and a J-beta primer mix. MiXCR, run by TCRdb on the 5' RACE reads, gives a single entry per CDR3 protein. Of about 830,000 distinct CDR3 sequences listed, over 45% were seen once; the top ten hold 22%. The sequenced sample was blood. Receptors originate from a man aged 25 to 40 in good health.

V usage is TRBV5-6 and J usage is TRBJ2-1; 14 nucleotides align to TRBD2. CDR3 length: 18 residues. Losses at the gene ends were 7 bases for V and 1 base for J; bases not matched to a gene: 10. Germline CDR1 reads SGHDT; CDR2 reads YYEEEE. Here the CDR3 reads CASGPGLAGARSYNEQFF. The DNA of the CDR3 is TGTGCCAGCGGGCCGGGACTAGCGGGGGCCAGATCCTACAATGAGCAGTTCTTC. The full variable domain, completed using reference TRBV5-6 and TRBJ2-1, is DAGVTQSPTHLIKTRGQQVTLRCSPKSGHDTVSWYQQALGQGPQFIFQYYEEEERQRGNFPDRFSGHQFPNYSSELNVNALLLGDSALYLCASGPGLAGARSYNEQFFGPGTRLTVL.

This clonotype was observed a few times. The rearrangement links TRBV20-1 to TRBJ1-2; D gene uncertain. This CDR3 has 12 amino acids. The germline V and J ends were trimmed by 6 bases and 7 bases, with 15 bases remaining between them. CDR1 DFQATT and CDR2 SNEGSKA come from the germline V gene (reference sequence). CDR3 sequence (DNA): TGCAGTGCAGGAACAGAAAGGAGTGGCTACACCTTC. Protein product: CSAGTERSGYTF.

This rearrangement joins TRBV4-3 to TRBJ2-7; 7 bases are shared with TRBD1. Trimming took 1 base from V and 2 from J; bases not matched to a gene: 5. The CDR3 sequence is 15 residues long. The germline V gene has CDR1 LGHNA and CDR2 YSLEER. CDR3 in DNA: TGCGCCAGCAGCCAAGGGCCCCAGGGGGCCTACGAGCAGTACTTC. This encodes CASSQGPQGAYEQYF.

The V and J genes are TRBV4-2 and TRBJ2-3; D is possibly TRBD1 or TRBD2 (5 bases each). CDR3 length: 16 residues. Trimming took 0 bases from V and 1 from J, leaving 11 bases between them. The germline CDR1 and CDR2 sequences are LGHNA and YNFKEQ. The DNA of the CDR3 is TGTGCCAGCAGCCAAGAGGGGGTCCTAGGCACAGATACGCAGTATTTT. This sequence encodes CASSQEGVLGTDTQYF.

This sequence joins TRBV4-3 and TRBJ2-3; possibly TRBD1 for D (6 bases). Germline V CDR1 and CDR2: LGHNA, YSLEER. The V and J ends lost 3 bases and 5 bases respectively, with 15 bases between them. This CDR3 region has 15 residues. The DNA for the CDR3 is TGCGCCAGCAGCCATCAGAACAGGGCCGAAGATACGCAGTATTTT. Its protein product is CASSHQNRAEDTQYF.

The chain couples TRBV5-1 to TRBJ2-7; 11 positions agree with TRBD1. The V and J ends lost 0 bases and 1 base, in that order; junction bases with no gene match: 6. The CDR3 length is 17 residues. CDR1 SGHRS and CDR2 YFSETQ come from the germline V gene. The CDR3 region has the DNA TGCGCCAGCAGCTTGGGACCCGGGACAGGGGGTTCCTACGAGCAGTACTTC. It is translated as CASSLGPGTGGSYEQYF.

The genes are TRBV9 and TRBJ2-1, with a tentative D call TRBD2 (6 bases). Germline V gives CDR1 SGDLS, CDR2 YYNGEE. This CDR3 is built from 14 residues. V lost 0 bases, J lost 7 bases, and 11 bases lay in between. The CDR3 bases are TGTGCCAGCAGCGTAGGACTAGGGGTTAATGAGCAGTTCTTC. It translates to CASSVGLGVNEQFF.

This chain links TRBV20-1 with TRBJ2-7, with TRBD1 identical over 7 bases. Germline V CDR1 and CDR2: DFQATT, SNEGSKA (reference sequence). This CDR3 has 14 amino acids. Losses at the gene ends were 6 bases for V and 0 bases for J; bases not matched to a gene: 8. The DNA of the CDR3 is TGCAGTGCCCAAATCAGGGGGACCTCCTACGAGCAGTACTTC. Its translation: CSAQIRGTSYEQYF.